Below, 29 T cell receptor beta chains from the same sample are listed, as sequenced in a study of T cell repertoires in cytomegalovirus infection. Each CDR3 protein gets one entry after TCRdb re-called the reads with MiXCR. Of about 700,000 distinct CDR3 sequences in the sample, around 31% were seen once. For these receptors, no antigen is known. Sequenced here: cultured PBMCs, sampled from culture after CMV antigen stimulation. The receptors were sampled from a human donor in good health (CMV status not recorded). Some clones in this sample may be carry-over from other donors' samples.

This clonotype has a count of ten or more. The chain recombines TRBV28 with TRBJ2-5; weak D call: TRBD1 (5 bases). CDR1 and CDR2 (germline): MDHEN, SYDVKM. This CDR3 is built from 16 residues. V was cut by 6 bases and J by 1 base, with 18 bases left in between. CDR3 nucleotide sequence: TGTGCCAGCAGCACCCGGTGGGGCAGTTCCCAAGAGACCCAGTACTTC. This codes for CASSTRWGSSQETQYF.

V usage is TRBV20-1 and J usage is TRBJ2-5, with D unclear. Germline loops: CDR1 DFQATT, CDR2 SNEGSKA (reference sequence). Trimming took off 3 bases at V and 2 bases at J, with 13 bases between the two ends. This CDR3 spans 14 amino acids. The CDR3: CSASSGAPQETQYF. The CDR3 bases are TGCAGTGCTAGTTCCGGAGCCCCACAAGAGACCCAGTACTTC.

The chain has TRBV24-1 and TRBJ2-1; 9 bases fit TRBD2. Trimming cost V 4 bases and J 4 bases; bases outside gene matches: 7. Germline-derived CDR1 and CDR2 are KGHDR and SFDVKD. The CDR3 is 16 residues long. CDR3 coding DNA: TGTGCCACCAGTGAATCCCAGCGGGGGGAATACAATGAGCAGTTCTTC. Translation: CATSESQRGEYNEQFF.

The chain is built from TRBV10-2 and TRBJ1-4; D may be TRBD1 (6 bases). The germline V gene has CDR1 WSHSY and CDR2 SAAADI. The CDR3 is made up of 16 amino acids. Deletions cut 5 bases from V and 3 bases from J, with 16 bases between. CDR3 DNA: TGCGCCAGCAGTTCGGGGGCCGCCGGTGCTAATGAAAAACTGTTTTTT. Translating gives CASSSGAAGANEKLFF.

This clonotype was recorded a few times. CDR3 nucleotide sequence: TGTGCCAGCAGCGGATCTCAGGCGGGCCCTCCCTACGAGCAGTACTTC. Its protein is CASSGSQAGPPYEQYF. J is TRBJ2-7 and V is TRBV7-9, with a possible D match to TRBD2 (5 bases). Trimming took off 5 bases at V and 2 bases at J, with 19 bases between the two ends. The CDR3 has 16 residues. In germline, CDR1 is SEHNR, CDR2 FQNEAQ (reference sequence).

This chain links TRBV20-1 with TRBJ2-7, with D possibly being TRBD1 or TRBD2 (5 bases each). Trimming left V 0 bases short and J 2 bases short, with 11 bases between. The CDR3 is 14 residues long. From germline, CDR1 is DFQATT and CDR2 SNEGSKA (reference sequence). CDR3 sequence: CSAREWGTTYEQYF. In DNA form, the CDR3 reads TGCAGTGCTAGAGAATGGGGGACCACCTACGAGCAGTACTTC.

This sequence joins TRBV15 and TRBJ2-3; TRBD1 is a possible D gene (6 bases). The V and J ends lost 5 bases and 2 bases respectively, with 8 bases between them. The CDR3 has 13 residues. Per the germline V gene, CDR1 is LNHNV and CDR2 is YYDKDF (reference sequence). The CDR3 region is CATSAGATDTQYF. The CDR3 DNA reads TGTGCCACCAGCGCAGGGGCCACAGATACGCAGTATTTT.

The genes are TRBV28 and TRBJ1-6, with 9 positions matching TRBD1. CDR1 and CDR2 from the germline V gene are MDHEN and SYDVKM. CDR3 length equals 15 residues. V lost 8 bases, J lost 7 bases, and 9 bases stayed unmatched. The chain's CDR3 is CASGPGQGKNSPLHF. CDR3 bases: TGTGCCAGCGGTCCTGGACAGGGGAAAAATTCACCCCTCCACTTT.

About this clonotype itself: This may arise from a read error, as a much more abundant clone is one base away. The chain is built from TRBV7-2 and TRBJ2-2; D gene unclear. Trimming removed 3 bases at V and 7 bases at J, with 3 bases between. The CDR3 is 11 amino acids. Germline-derived CDR1 and CDR2 are SGHTA and FQGNSA. This CDR3 reads CASSFVGELFF. In nucleotides, the CDR3 is TGTGCCAGCAGCTTCGTCGGGGAGCTGTTTTTT.

A note on this clonotype: Just one base apart from a much larger clone, this may be a read error. This chain joins TRBV7-2 and TRBJ1-5; D is possibly TRBD1 (6 bases). Germline CDR1 is SGHTA and CDR2 is FQGNSA. The CDR3 spans 17 residues. In DNA, the CDR3 is TGTGCCAGCAGCTTAGTCAAGAACAGGGTAGTCAGGCAGCCCCATCATTTT. Its protein is CASSLVKNRVVRQPHHF.

The genes are TRBV2 and TRBJ2-2; D is undetermined. V was pared by 3 bases and J by 1 base, with 12 bases between. CDR3 size: 16 residues. The germline V gene encodes CDR1 SNHLY and CDR2 FYNNEI. The CDR3 DNA reads as TGTGCCAGCAGTGACTCTCGGACGGGGAACACCGGGGAGCTGTTTTTT. Residues: CASSDSRTGNTGELFF.

This chain links TRBV20-1 with TRBJ1-3, with D perhaps matching TRBD1 (6 bases). V lost 3 bases to trimming and J lost 4 bases, with 10 bases between them. This CDR3 spans 13 amino acids. Looked up from germline, CDR1 is DFQATT and CDR2 is SNEGSKA (reference sequence). CDR3 nucleotides: TGCAGTGCTAGGTACAGGGACGGAAACACCATATATTTT. Protein product: CSARYRDGNTIYF.

There are a few counts of this clonotype. J is TRBJ2-4 and V is TRBV11-2, with a tentative D call TRBD2 (6 bases). Trimming cost V 4 bases and J 3 bases, with 10 bases left between them. The CDR3 consists of 14 residues. CDR1 is SGHAT, CDR2 FQNNGV, per germline. This CDR3 reads CASSSGLRKNIQYF. Here the CDR3 DNA reads TGTGCCAGCAGCTCGGGACTCCGCAAAAACATTCAGTACTTC. The full variable domain, with the rest looked up from reference TRBV11-2 and TRBJ2-4, is EAGVAQSPRYKIIEKRQSVAFWCNPISGHATLYWYQQILGQGPKLLIQFQNNGVVDDSQLPKDRFSAERLKGVDSTLKIQPAKLEDSAVYLCASSSGLRKNIQYFGAGTRLSVL.

The V call is TRBV7-2, the J call TRBJ2-7, with 8 nucleotides matching TRBD1. The CDR3 totals 15 residues. Trimming at V came to 5 bases and at J to 2 bases, leaving 8 bases not matched to a gene. Germline CDR1 SGHTA, CDR2 FQGNSA. DNA for the CDR3: TGTGCCAGCAGCGGAGACCGGGACAGGACCTACGAGCAGTACTTC. Encoded protein: CASSGDRDRTYEQYF.

This clonotype was detected only a few times. This rearrangement joins TRBV6-1 to TRBJ1-5, with D uncertain. V was pared by 0 bases and J by 4 bases, with 10 bases between. CDR3 length: 15 residues. CDR1 MNHNS and CDR2 SASEGT come from the germline V gene. In DNA form, the CDR3 reads TGTGCCAGCAGTGAAGCAAGAAATTCAAATCAGCCCCAGCATTTT. This encodes CASSEARNSNQPQHF.

J is TRBJ2-1 and V is TRBV7-6; D is uncertain. The CDR3 sequence is 17 residues long. CDR1 and CDR2 from the germline V gene are SGHVS and FNYEAQ. Trimming took 3 bases from V and 5 from J, leaving 20 bases between them. In nucleotides, the CDR3 is TGTGCCAGCAGCTTCATTGAATATTACTACCATAACAATGAGCAGTTCTTC. The encoded protein is CASSFIEYYYHNNEQFF.

This clonotype has a handful of counts. CDR3 nucleotide sequence: TGTGCCAGCAGTCCGCCGGGACTAGCACCGGATACGCAGTATTTT. Translated, it gives CASSPPGLAPDTQYF. This chain connects TRBV27 to TRBJ2-3; 9 bases line up with TRBD2. The trim removed 5 bases at V and 6 bases at J, leaving 9 bases unmatched. CDR3 length equals 15 residues. The germline gives CDR1 MNHEY, CDR2 SMNVEV (reference sequence).

The CDR3 sequence is CASGPGDLSSYNEQFF. In DNA, the CDR3 is TGCGCCAGCGGGCCCGGCGACCTGAGCTCCTACAATGAGCAGTTCTTC. J is TRBJ2-1 and V is TRBV5-1; no reliable D call. Germline V gives CDR1 SGHRS, CDR2 YFSETQ. The CDR3 has 16 residues. V shed 7 bases and J shed 0 bases, with 17 bases lying between them.

With respect to this clonotype: One end of the junction does not line up with germline, which may come from a read error. The V call is TRBV5-1, the J call TRBJ1-1; D not resolved. CDR3 length equals 13 residues. In germline, CDR1 is SGHRS, CDR2 YFSETQ. The CDR3 protein is CASSRTVNTEALF. For the CDR3, the DNA is TGCGCCAGCAGCCGGACGGTGAACACTGAAGCTTTATTT.

The table lists this clonotype with a few counts. This chain uses TRBV5-4 with TRBJ2-7; the D gene could be TRBD1 or TRBD2 (5 bases each). Trimming took off 0 bases at V and 7 bases at J, with 14 bases between the two ends. CDR3 size: 14 residues. Germline V gives CDR1 SGHNT, CDR2 YYREEE (reference sequence). The CDR3 DNA is TGTGCCAGCAGCTTGGCTGAGGGACCGGGGGAGCAGTACTTC. Protein: CASSLAEGPGEQYF.

The CDR3 region is CASSLPGQGPGTEAFF. The CDR3 DNA is TGTGCCAGCAGCTTACCGGGACAGGGGCCGGGCACTGAAGCTTTCTTT. The chain links TRBV7-6 to TRBJ1-1; 10 nucleotides agree with TRBD1. Trimming took 2 bases from V and 4 from J; bases not matched to a gene: 7. Germline V gene lookup returns CDR1 SGHVS and CDR2 FNYEAQ. There are 16 residues in the CDR3.

This clonotype appeared many times. The chain carries TRBV7-2 and TRBJ1-5; maybe TRBD1 (6 bases). Germline loops: CDR1 SGHTA, CDR2 FQGNSA. This CDR3 has 13 residues. V lost 6 bases and J lost 7, with 13 bases in between. As DNA, the CDR3 is TGTGCCAGCAGTCCAGGGGCACGGCAGCCCCAGCATTTT. Translated: CASSPGARQPQHF.

This clonotype was observed a handful of times. J is TRBJ1-2 and V is TRBV12-3 or TRBV12-4; 7 positions agree with TRBD1. V was clipped by 6 bases and J by 6 bases; unmatched bases: 7. The length of the CDR3 is 13 residues. The CDR3 loop reads CASSADRANGYTF. The CDR3 DNA follows: TGTGCCAGCAGCGCCGACAGGGCAAATGGCTACACCTTC.

In its sample, this clonotype was seen a few times. A read error may produce the germline difference seen at one junction end. This chain links TRBV4-1 with TRBJ1-2; 10 bases fit TRBD1. The V gene's germline CDR1 is MGHRA and CDR2 YSYEKL. The CDR3 is made up of 16 amino acids. This CDR3 reads CASSQDRDRGRYGYTF. The CDR3 DNA reads TGTGCCAGCAGCCAAGACCGGGACAGGGGCCGCTATGGCTACACCTTC.

This clonotype was observed a handful of times. This chain joins TRBV12-5 and TRBJ2-3; unclear D gene. The length of the CDR3 is 13 residues. The V gene lost 1 base and the J gene lost 11 bases, with 13 bases spanning the gap. Germline V gene lookup returns CDR1 LGHNT and CDR2 FRNRAP. DNA of the CDR3: TGTGCTAGTGGTTTGGGTGTGGGCCGCGGGCAGTATTTT. Amino acids: CASGLGVGRGQYF. The entire variable domain, with the rest obtained from reference TRBV12-5 and TRBJ2-3, is as follows: DARVTQTPRHKVTEMGQEVTMRCQPILGHNTVFWYRQTMMQGLELLAYFRNRAPLDDSGMPKDRFSAEMPDATLATLKIQPSEPRDSAVYFCASGLGVGRGQYFGPGTRLTVL.

This clonotype has only a few counts. This sequence joins TRBV11-2 and TRBJ1-1; TRBD1 is a possible D gene (5 bases). Germline CDR1 and CDR2: SGHAT and FQNNGV. The CDR3 is 15 amino acids. With 3 bases removed from V and 2 bases from J, the gap between germline ends came to 13 bases. The CDR3 loop reads CASSFGAVLNTEAFF. DNA for the CDR3: TGTGCCAGCAGCTTCGGGGCTGTTCTTAACACTGAAGCTTTCTTT.

This clonotype came up many times. The gene calls are TRBV7-2 and TRBJ2-3, with unresolved D. The germline V gene has CDR1 SGHTA and CDR2 FQGNSA. The CDR3 is 12 residues long. V lost 5 bases and J lost 6, with 9 bases in between. CDR3 sequence reads: CASSALRDTQYF. The CDR3 nucleotides read TGTGCCAGCAGCGCCCTGAGGGATACGCAGTATTTT.

Only a few counts were recorded for this clonotype. The V and J genes are TRBV19 and TRBJ2-1, with D perhaps matching TRBD1 (6 bases). There are 15 residues in the CDR3. The germline V gene has CDR1 LNHDA and CDR2 SQIVND (reference sequence). V was cut by 7 bases and J by 2 bases, with 15 bases left in between. CDR3 residues: CASTSGTFTYNEQFF. CDR3 in DNA: TGTGCCAGTACCTCCGGGACATTTACCTACAATGAGCAGTTCTTC.

The sample holds many counts of this clonotype. This chain links TRBV7-2 with TRBJ2-7; D is possibly TRBD1 (7 bases). CDR1 is SGHTA and CDR2 is FQGNSA in the germline V gene. The CDR3 runs 16 residues. Trimming took off 1 base at V and 2 bases at J, with 15 bases between the two ends. The CDR3 sequence is CASSLGGPGGTYEQYF. CDR3 nucleotides: TGTGCCAGCAGCTTAGGGGGGCCAGGGGGGACCTACGAGCAGTACTTC.